The present T cell receptor (beta chain) was sequenced within a study of siplizumab effects on memory and regulatory T cells. Overall study findings and caveats: Unstimulated subset assignment was obtained for only a minor fraction of alloreactive clones. Under siplizumab, an average roughly 63% of mappable alloreactive CD4+ clones were Treg-derived, compared with approximately 27% in controls. Roughly 75-97% of proliferating clones (CD4+ or CD8+) could not be assigned a naive or memory phenotype. In unstimulated cells, naive T cells appeared more diverse than memory T cells and seemed major alloresponse contributors.

This clone has a handful of counts. Its target is not known. An end of the junction differs from the germline gene, which may be a read error. Generated by immunoSEQ multiplex PCR, the TCRdb table keeps only in-frame clones and is missing some. This table has fewer than 120,000 clones, just under 95% appearing once. This CDR3 comprises 12 residues. The germline V gene has CDR1 SEHNR and CDR2 FQNEAQ (reference sequence). The sequencing input was CD4+ T cells sorted from blood. This receptor was obtained from a human donor in good health. This rearrangement joins TRBV7-9 to TRBJ2-1; 7 bases align to TRBD1. The CDR3 DNA follows: TGTGCCAGCAGCTTAGATGACAGGGTCTTCCTCTTC. Translated, it gives CASSLDDRVFLF.